The sequence of this TCR beta chain was determined in a study of blood T cell repertoires in COVID-19. Study-wide context: Acute and convalescent COVID-19 specimens originated in the United States, Italy and Spain.

Trimming took 0 bases from V and 6 from J, leaving 12 bases between them. Germline CDR1 is SGDLS and CDR2 is YYNGEE. The CDR3 runs to 15 residues. The table came from immunoSEQ multiplex PCR; TCRdb's copy has only in-frame clones and leaves some out. Found here are tens of thousands of clones, about nine tenths of them singletons; the top ten hold roughly 3.6%. The sequenced material came from peripheral blood. The receptor was derived from a human donor in a cohort sampled during active COVID-19. The V call is TRBV9, the J call TRBJ1-4; D uncertain. CDR3 nucleotides: TGTGCCAGCAGCGTAGTAGACGGAGGATATGAAAAACTGTTTTTT. Protein product: CASSVVDGGYEKLFF. Based on the CDR3 plus reference TRBV9 and TRBJ1-4, the full variable domain is DSGVTQTPKHLITATGQRVTLRCSPRSGDLSVYWYQQSLDQGLQFLIQYYNGEERAKGNILERFSAQQFPDLHSELNLSSLELGDSALYFCASSVVDGGYEKLFFGSGTQLSVL.